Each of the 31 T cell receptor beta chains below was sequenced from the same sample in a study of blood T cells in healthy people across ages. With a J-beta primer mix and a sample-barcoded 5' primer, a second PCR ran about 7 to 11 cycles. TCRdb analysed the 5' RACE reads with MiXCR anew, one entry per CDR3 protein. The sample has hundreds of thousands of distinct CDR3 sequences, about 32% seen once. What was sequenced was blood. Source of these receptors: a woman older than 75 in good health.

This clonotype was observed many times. CDR3 amino acids: CSASRGTSNQPQHF. Written as DNA, the CDR3 is TGCAGTGCTAGCCGCGGGACGTCTAATCAGCCCCAGCATTTT. This rearrangement joins TRBV20-1 to TRBJ1-5, with a possible D match to TRBD1 (5 bases). Germline assignment: CDR1 DFQATT and CDR2 SNEGSKA (reference sequence). The CDR3 is made up of 14 amino acids. The V and J ends lost 3 bases and 4 bases respectively, with 13 bases between them.

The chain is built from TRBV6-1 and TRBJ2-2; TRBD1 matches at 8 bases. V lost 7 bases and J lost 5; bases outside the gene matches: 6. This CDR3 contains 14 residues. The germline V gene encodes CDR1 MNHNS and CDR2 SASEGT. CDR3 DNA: TGTGCCAGCACTTGGGACAGGCGAACCGGGGAGCTGTTTTTT. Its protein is CASTWDRRTGELFF.

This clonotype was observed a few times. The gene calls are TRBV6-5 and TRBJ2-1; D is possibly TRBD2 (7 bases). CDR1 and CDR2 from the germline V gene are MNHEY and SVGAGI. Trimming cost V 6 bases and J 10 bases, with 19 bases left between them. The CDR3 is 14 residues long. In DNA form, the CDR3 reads TGTGCCAGCAGCCCATGGACTAGGGGGTCGGAGCAGTTCTTC. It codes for CASSPWTRGSEQFF.

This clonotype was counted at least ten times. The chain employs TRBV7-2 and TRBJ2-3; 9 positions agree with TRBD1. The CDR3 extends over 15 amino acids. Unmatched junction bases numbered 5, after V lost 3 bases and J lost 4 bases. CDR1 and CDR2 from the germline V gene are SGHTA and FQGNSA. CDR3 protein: CASSFRTGEADTQYF. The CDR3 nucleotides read TGTGCCAGCAGCTTCCGGACAGGGGAGGCAGATACGCAGTATTTT. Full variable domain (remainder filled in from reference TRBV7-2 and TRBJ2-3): GAGVSQSPSNKVTEKGKDVELRCDPISGHTALYWYRQSLGQGLEFLIYFQGNSAPDKSGLPSDRFSAERTGGSVSTLTIQRTQQEDSAVYLCASSFRTGEADTQYFGPGTRLTVL.

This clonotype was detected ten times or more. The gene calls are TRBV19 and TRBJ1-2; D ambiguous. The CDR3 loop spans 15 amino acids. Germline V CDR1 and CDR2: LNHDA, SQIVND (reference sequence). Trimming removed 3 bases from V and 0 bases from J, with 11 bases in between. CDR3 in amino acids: CASSMASGTNYGYTF. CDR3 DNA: TGTGCCAGTAGTATGGCCTCGGGAACTAACTATGGCTACACCTTC.

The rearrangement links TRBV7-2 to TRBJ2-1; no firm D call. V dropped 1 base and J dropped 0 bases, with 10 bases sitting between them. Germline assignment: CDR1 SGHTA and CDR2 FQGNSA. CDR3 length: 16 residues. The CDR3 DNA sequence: TGTGCCAGCAGCTTAGGGACCCTGAGCTCCTACAATGAGCAGTTCTTC. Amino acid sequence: CASSLGTLSSYNEQFF. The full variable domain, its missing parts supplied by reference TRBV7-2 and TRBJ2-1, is GAGVSQSPSNKVTEKGKDVELRCDPISGHTALYWYRQSLGQGLEFLIYFQGNSAPDKSGLPSDRFSAERTGGSVSTLTIQRTQQEDSAVYLCASSLGTLSSYNEQFFGPGTRLTVL.

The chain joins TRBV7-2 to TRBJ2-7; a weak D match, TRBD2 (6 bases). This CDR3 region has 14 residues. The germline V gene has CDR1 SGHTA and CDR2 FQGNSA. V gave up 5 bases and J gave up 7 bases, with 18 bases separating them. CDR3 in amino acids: CASSRPGVYEEQYF. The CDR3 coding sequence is TGTGCCAGCAGCCGACCGGGGGTCTACGAAGAGCAGTACTTC.

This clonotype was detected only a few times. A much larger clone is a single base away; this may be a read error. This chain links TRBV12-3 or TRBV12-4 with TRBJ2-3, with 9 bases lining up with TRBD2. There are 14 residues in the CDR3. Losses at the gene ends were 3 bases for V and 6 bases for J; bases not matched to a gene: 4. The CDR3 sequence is CASSLGTSLDTQYF. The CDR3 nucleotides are TGTGCCAGCAGTTTGGGGACTAGCCTTGATACGCAGTATTTT.

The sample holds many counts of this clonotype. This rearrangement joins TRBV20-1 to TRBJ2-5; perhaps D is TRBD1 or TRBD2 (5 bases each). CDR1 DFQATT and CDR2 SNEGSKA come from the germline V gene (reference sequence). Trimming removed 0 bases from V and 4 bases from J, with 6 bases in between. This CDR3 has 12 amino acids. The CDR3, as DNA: TGCAGTGCTAGAGATGGGACAGAGACCCAGTACTTC. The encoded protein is CSARDGTETQYF.

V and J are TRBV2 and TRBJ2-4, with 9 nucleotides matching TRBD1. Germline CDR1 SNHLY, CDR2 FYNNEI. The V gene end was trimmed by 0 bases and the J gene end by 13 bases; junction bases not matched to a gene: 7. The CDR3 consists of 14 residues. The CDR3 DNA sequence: TGTGCCAGCAGTGAAGCGTCGACAGGGGGTGAGCAGTACTTC. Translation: CASSEASTGGEQYF.

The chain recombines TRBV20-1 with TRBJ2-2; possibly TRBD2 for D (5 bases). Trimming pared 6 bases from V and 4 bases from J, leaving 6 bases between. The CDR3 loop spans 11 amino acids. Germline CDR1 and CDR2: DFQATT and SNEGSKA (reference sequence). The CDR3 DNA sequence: TGCAGTGCCACTAGCACCGGGGAGCTGTTTTTT. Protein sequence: CSATSTGELFF.

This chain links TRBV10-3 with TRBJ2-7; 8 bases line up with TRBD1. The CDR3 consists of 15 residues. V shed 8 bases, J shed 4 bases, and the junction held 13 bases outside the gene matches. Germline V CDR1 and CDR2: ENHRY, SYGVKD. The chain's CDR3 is CAIGAFGQGKYEQYF. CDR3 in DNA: TGTGCCATCGGTGCGTTTGGACAGGGAAAGTACGAGCAGTACTTC.

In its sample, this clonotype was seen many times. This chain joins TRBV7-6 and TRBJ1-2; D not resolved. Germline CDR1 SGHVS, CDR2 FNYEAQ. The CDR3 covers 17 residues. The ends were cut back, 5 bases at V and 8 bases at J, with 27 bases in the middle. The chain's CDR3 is CASSPNRLTGSLWGYTF. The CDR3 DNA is TGTGCCAGCAGCCCAAATAGATTGACCGGCTCCCTATGGGGCTACACCTTC.

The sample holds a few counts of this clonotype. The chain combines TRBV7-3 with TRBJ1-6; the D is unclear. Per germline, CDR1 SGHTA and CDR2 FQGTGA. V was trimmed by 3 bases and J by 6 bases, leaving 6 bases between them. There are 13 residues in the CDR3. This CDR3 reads CASSFQSNSPLHF. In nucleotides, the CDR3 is TGTGCCAGCAGCTTCCAGAGTAATTCACCCCTCCACTTT.

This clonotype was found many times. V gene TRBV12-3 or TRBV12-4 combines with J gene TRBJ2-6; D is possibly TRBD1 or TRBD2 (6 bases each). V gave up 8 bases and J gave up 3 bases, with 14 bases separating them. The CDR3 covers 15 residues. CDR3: CASLRGAHGANVLTF. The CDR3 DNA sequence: TGTGCCAGCCTGAGGGGGGCGCATGGGGCCAACGTCCTGACTTTC.

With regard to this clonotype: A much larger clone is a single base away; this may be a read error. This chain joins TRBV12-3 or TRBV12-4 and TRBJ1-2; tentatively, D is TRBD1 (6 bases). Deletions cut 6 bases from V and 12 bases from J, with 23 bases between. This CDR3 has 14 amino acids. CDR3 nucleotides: TGTGCCAGCAGCAGACGAGGACAGCACCTAAGCCACACCTTC. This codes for CASSRRGQHLSHTF.

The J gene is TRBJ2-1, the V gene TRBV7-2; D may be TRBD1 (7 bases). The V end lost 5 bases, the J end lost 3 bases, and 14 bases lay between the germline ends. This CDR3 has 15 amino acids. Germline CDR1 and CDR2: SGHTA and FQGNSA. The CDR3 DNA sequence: TGTGCCAGCAGCGCGGCGGGACAGAGCTACAATGAGCAGTTCTTC. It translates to CASSAAGQSYNEQFF.

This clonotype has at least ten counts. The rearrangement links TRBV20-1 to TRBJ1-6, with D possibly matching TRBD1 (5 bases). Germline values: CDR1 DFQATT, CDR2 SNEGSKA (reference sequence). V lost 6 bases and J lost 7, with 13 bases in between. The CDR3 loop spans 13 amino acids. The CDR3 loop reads CSARRGGNSPLHF. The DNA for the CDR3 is TGCAGTGCCCGAAGGGGCGGGAATTCACCCCTCCACTTT.

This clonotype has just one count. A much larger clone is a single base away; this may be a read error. The CDR3 protein is CVSSGFEIGHNEQFF. CDR3 sequence (DNA): TGTGTCAGCAGCGGATTCGAAATAGGCCACAATGAGCAGTTCTTC. V usage is TRBV7-9 and J usage is TRBJ2-1, with D possibly being TRBD2 (5 bases). The CDR3 contains 15 residues. Germline V gene sequence: CDR1 SEHNR, CDR2 FQNEAQ (reference sequence).

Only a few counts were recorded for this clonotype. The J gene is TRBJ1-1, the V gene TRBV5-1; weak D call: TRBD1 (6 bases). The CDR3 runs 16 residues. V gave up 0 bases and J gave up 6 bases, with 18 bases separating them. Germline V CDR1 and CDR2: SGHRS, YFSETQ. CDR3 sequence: CASSLEQGRGGAEAFF. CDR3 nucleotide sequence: TGCGCCAGCAGCTTGGAACAGGGTAGGGGTGGCGCTGAAGCTTTCTTT.

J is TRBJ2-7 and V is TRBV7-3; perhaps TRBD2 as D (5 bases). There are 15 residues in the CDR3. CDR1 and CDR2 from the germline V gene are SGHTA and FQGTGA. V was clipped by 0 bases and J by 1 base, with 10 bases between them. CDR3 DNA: TGTGCCAGCAGCTTAACCGGGATCCTATCCTACGAGCAGTACTTC. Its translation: CASSLTGILSYEQYF.

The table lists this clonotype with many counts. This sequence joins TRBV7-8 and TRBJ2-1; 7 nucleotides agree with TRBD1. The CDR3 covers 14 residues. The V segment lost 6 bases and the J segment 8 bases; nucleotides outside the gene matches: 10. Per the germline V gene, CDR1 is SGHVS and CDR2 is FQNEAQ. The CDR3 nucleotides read TGTGCCAGCAGTTACCTCGACAGGGACGATGAGCAGTTCTTC. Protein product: CASSYLDRDDEQFF.

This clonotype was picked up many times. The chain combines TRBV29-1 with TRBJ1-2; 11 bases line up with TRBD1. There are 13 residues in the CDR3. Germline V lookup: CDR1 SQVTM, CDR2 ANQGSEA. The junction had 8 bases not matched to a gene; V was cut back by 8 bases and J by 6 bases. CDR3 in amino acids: CSIWGGQGDGYTF. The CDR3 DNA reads TGCAGCATCTGGGGGGGACAGGGGGATGGCTACACCTTC.

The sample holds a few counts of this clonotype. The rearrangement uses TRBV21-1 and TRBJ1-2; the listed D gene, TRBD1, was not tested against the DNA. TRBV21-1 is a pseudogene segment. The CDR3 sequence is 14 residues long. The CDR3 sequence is CASSRVTGGYGYTF. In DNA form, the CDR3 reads TGTGCCAGCAGCAGAGTAACAGGGGGCTATGGCTACACCTTC.

CDR3 DNA sequence: TGCAGCGTTGAAAGGGTGGGGGGTTACATTGAGCAGTACTTC. Translation: CSVERVGGYIEQYF. The chain couples TRBV29-1 to TRBJ2-5, with D possibly being TRBD2 (6 bases). The CDR3 spans 14 residues. CDR1 is SQVTM and CDR2 is ANQGSEA in the germline V gene. Trimming removed 2 bases from V and 11 bases from J, with 21 bases in between.

CDR3 sequence (DNA): TGTGCCAGCAGCTTAGGGGCCAGTTCTAGGAACACTGAAGCTTTCTTT. Its translation is CASSLGASSRNTEAFF. This chain connects TRBV7-2 to TRBJ1-1; D is undetermined. The CDR3 has 16 residues. Trimming pared 1 base from V and 1 base from J, leaving 13 bases between. Germline V gene lookup returns CDR1 SGHTA and CDR2 FQGNSA.

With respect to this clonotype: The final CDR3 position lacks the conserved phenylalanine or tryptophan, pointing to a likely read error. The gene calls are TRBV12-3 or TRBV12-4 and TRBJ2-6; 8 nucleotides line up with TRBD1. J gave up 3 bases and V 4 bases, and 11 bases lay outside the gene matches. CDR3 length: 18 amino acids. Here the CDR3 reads CASSSRTGRGCGANVLTV. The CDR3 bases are TGTGCCAGCAGTTCTCGGACAGGGCGGGGATGTGGGGCCAACGTCCTGACTGTC.

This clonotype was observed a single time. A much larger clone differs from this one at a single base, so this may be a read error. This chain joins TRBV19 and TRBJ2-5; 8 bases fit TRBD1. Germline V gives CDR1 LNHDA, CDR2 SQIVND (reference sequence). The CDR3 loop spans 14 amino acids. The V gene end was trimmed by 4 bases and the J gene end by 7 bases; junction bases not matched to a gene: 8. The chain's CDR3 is CASSKDRADGTQYF. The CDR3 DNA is TGTGCCAGTAGTAAGGACAGGGCGGACGGGACCCAGTACTTC.

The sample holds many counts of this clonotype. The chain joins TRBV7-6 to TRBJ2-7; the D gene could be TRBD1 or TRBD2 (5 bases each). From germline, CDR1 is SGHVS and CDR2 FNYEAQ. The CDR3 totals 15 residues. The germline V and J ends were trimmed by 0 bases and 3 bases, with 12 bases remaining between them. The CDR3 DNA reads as TGTGCCAGCAGCTTAGCCGCAGGGAGAAACTACGAGCAGTACTTC. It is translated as CASSLAAGRNYEQYF.

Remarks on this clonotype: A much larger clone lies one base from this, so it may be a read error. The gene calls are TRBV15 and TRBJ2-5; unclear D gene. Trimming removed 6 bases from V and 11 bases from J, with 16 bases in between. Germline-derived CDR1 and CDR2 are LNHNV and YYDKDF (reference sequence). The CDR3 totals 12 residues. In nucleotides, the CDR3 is TGTGCCACCAGTAAAAACTCCGATGAGCAGTACTTC. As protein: CATSKNSDEQYF. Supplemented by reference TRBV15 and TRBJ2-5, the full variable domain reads DAMVIQNPRYQVTQFGKPVTLSCSQTLNHNVMYWYQQKSSQAPKLLFHYYDKDFNNEADTPDNFQSRRPNTSFCFLDIRSPGLGDTAMYLCATSKNSDEQYFGPGTRLLVL.

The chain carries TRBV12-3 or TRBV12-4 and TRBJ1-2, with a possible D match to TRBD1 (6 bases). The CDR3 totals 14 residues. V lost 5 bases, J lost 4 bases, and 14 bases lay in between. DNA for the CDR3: TGTGCCAGCAGTCGACAGGCCGGTGGCTATGGCTACACCTTC. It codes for CASSRQAGGYGYTF.